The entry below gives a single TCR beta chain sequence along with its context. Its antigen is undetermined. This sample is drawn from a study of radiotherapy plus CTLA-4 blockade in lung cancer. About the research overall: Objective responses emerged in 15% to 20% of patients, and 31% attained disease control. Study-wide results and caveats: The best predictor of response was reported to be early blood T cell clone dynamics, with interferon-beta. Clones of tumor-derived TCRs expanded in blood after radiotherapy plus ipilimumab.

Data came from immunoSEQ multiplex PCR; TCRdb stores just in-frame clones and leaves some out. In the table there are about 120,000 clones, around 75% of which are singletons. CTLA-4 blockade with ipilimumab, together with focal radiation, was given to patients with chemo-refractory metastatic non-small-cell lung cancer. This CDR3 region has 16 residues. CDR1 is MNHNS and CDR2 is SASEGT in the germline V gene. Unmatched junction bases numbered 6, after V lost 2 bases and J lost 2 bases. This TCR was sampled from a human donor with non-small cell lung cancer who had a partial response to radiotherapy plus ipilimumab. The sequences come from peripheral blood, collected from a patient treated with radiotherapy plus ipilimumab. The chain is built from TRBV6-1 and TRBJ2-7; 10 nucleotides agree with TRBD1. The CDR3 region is CASSEFGTGDPYEQYF. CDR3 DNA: TGTGCCAGCAGTGAATTTGGGACAGGGGACCCCTACGAGCAGTACTTC.